This T cell receptor (beta chain) appears in the sequencing data of a study of cytomegalovirus exposure and HLA in healthy donors. The study ran its PCR with 60 Vbeta and 13 Jbeta primers. Clones were read by immunoSEQ multiplex PCR, and TCRdb kept only the in-frame ones, dropping some. The table includes some 150,000 clones, approximately 80% detected once. Study-wide findings and caveats: Earlier analysis found most TCR beta V segments productive about 90% or about 30% of the time. TCR beta V- and J-gene trimming was later associated with a missense DCLRE1C variant.

Note on this clone: What it binds is not known.

Sequencing was performed on PBMCs. The sequence came from a man aged 18 to 30 in good health and CMV-seropositive.

The CDR3 spells CSVAGTYEQYF. The DNA of the CDR3 is TGCAGCGTTGCGGGGACCTACGAGCAGTACTTC. The rearrangement joins TRBV29-1 to TRBJ2-7, with TRBD2 as a possible D gene (5 bases). The CDR3 is 11 residues long. Germline CDR1 reads SQVTM; CDR2 reads ANQGSEA. Trimming cost V 4 bases and J 2 bases, with 6 bases left between them.